The rows below give T cell receptor beta chains drawn from one sample of a study of vaccination effects on CD4 cells after COVID-19. The data were produced by immunoSEQ multiplex PCR, yet TCRdb's version contains in-frame clones alone and is incomplete. The table has 32,000 or so clones, 65% to 70% seen once. These receptors' targets are unknown. The source was CD4+ T cells from PBMCs cultured without peptide, collected before COVID-19 vaccination. The receptors were gathered from a human donor who received a COVID-19 vaccine. Each CDR3 is given with its conserved first and last residue. Each record gives: V gene, J gene, CDR3 protein.

TRBV5-1,TRBJ2-7,CASSLVPGSYEQYF
TRBV4-1,TRBJ2-5,CASSLGPGETQYF
TRBV2,TRBJ2-3,CASGIPPGLAVADTQYF
TRBV6-5,TRBJ2-7,CASKDRVLTYEQYF
TRBV18,TRBJ2-3,CASSPGGGGTDTQYF
TRBV6-5,TRBJ1-2,CASSYLTGGAVTFF
TRBV6-5,TRBJ2-1,CATVQGGGYNEQFF
TRBV7-7,TRBJ2-5,CASSPGTHGGTQYF
TRBV19,TRBJ1-6,CASRSGVSPLHF
TRBV5-6,TRBJ2-1,CASNSFDRQGIAQFF
TRBV19,TRBJ2-3,CATKTSGSFADTQYF
TRBV18,TRBJ1-3,CASSPLDRPSSGNTIYF
TRBV7-9,TRBJ1-1,CASSLKTEAFF
TRBV18,TRBJ1-2,CASSPSTGSDGYTF
TRBV6-6,TRBJ2-1,CASSYQTSGTYNEQFF
TRBV11-2,TRBJ1-4,CASSLRATEKLFF
TRBV2,TRBJ1-2,CASSVDGDYGYTF
TRBV18,TRBJ1-1,CASSPPGQGPEAFF
TRBV6-5,TRBJ1-2,CASSSPDRGDYGYTF
TRBV3-1/TRBV3-2,TRBJ2-6,CASSPPGVSSGANVLTF
TRBV5-1,TRBJ2-3,CASSSDRVLTDTQYF
TRBV10-1,TRBJ2-5,CASSGQYQETQYF
TRBV10-1,TRBJ1-1,CASSRTGDTEAFF
TRBV24-1,TRBJ2-5,CATSRTGVQETQYF
TRBV6-1,TRBJ1-5,CASSEATGHNQPQHF
TRBV29-1,TRBJ2-1,CSVSTGGYEQFF
TRBV11-2,TRBJ2-4,CASSLIKKNIQYF
TRBV5-1,TRBJ1-3,CASSTTGESDTIYF
TRBV6-5,TRBJ1-4,CASRMDGTNEKLFF
TRBV5-5,TRBJ2-1,CASSFLLGQGSGSSYNEQFF
TRBV4-1,TRBJ2-1,CASSQASGDEQFF
TRBV19,TRBJ1-4,CASRRPGQGYEKLFF
TRBV2,TRBJ2-3,CASSEFAGGAGTQYF
TRBV29-1,TRBJ2-5,CSVELGEGWVTQYF
TRBV25-1,TRBJ1-2,CASSEGGEPIYGYTF
TRBV27,TRBJ1-1,CASSLQGNTEAFF
TRBV6-1,TRBJ2-3,CASSASGVGETDTQYF
TRBV6-6,TRBJ1-3,CASSYEWSSGNTIYF
TRBV7-9,TRBJ2-1,CASSFLQTGTGPYNEQFF
TRBV6-5,TRBJ2-5,CASQKNRDNQETQYF
TRBV10-3,TRBJ2-3,CAIRVAGGTDTQYF
TRBV9,TRBJ2-3,CASSFRGGDRTDTQYF
TRBV7-2,TRBJ2-7,CASSPGLAGAYEQYF
TRBV3-1/TRBV3-2,TRBJ1-1,CASSQGRGGREAFF
TRBV6-1,TRBJ2-7,CASSESLQGQVRVYEQYF
TRBV5-1,TRBJ2-2,CASSPDPQGAGELFF
TRBV6-2/TRBV6-3,TRBJ2-4,CASSRLAFVKNIQYF
TRBV6-5,TRBJ2-7,CASSLDGSYEQYF
TRBV7-2,TRBJ2-7,CASSLLPTSYEQYF
TRBV5-1,TRBJ1-2,CASKSGPTNYGYTF
TRBV5-8,TRBJ2-1,CASSNTPDSTSYNEQFF
TRBV10-3,TRBJ2-7,CAISGRDGTYEQYF
TRBV7-8,TRBJ2-2,CASSPARVSAPNTGELFF
TRBV11-2,TRBJ2-3,CASSQLAGGRDTQYF
TRBV27,TRBJ1-6,CASSFFKAANSPLHF
TRBV9,TRBJ1-1,CASSVRTGTNTEAFF
TRBV7-9,TRBJ2-7,CASNPGGDFSEQYF
TRBV5-1,TRBJ2-2,CASSRESGPELFF
TRBV2,TRBJ2-3,CASRPGTTGGGGDTQYF